This T cell receptor beta chain was profiled in a study of cytomegalovirus exposure and HLA in healthy donors. General study findings and limits: Earlier results showed most TCR beta V segments being productive about 87% or about 30% of the time. TRBV6-2, TRBV6-3 and some other V segments were unresolvable in 87-base-pair reads. When analyzed later, a missense DCLRE1C variant was found to be linked to TCR beta V- and J-gene trimming.

With 60 Vbeta and 13 Jbeta primers, the PCR was carried out. TCRdb's copy holds only in-frame clones and misses some; the assay was immunoSEQ multiplex PCR. This table has tens of thousands of clones, around 77% appearing once. The V end was cut by 5 bases, the J end by 3 bases, with 18 bases between. The CDR3 sequence is 16 residues long. From germline, CDR1 is PRHDT and CDR2 FYEKMQ (reference sequence). This clone came up a few times. The antigen is undetermined. The receptor was isolated from a male donor in good health and CMV-seropositive. Sequenced input: PBMCs. The rearrangement uses TRBV13 and TRBJ2-3; a possible D gene is TRBD2 (5 bases). The CDR3 region is CASSTRTRSRTDTQYF. The CDR3 nucleotides read TGTGCCAGCAGCACCCGAACTAGAAGTCGGACAGATACGCAGTATTTT.